This T cell receptor (beta chain) was profiled in a study of spatial heterogeneity in lung cancer. Time point described: sample taken at primary tumor resection. Donation came from about 72 patients with untreated early-stage non-small cell lung cancer. Whole RNA from tumor, nontumor lung or frozen PBMC was sequenced unsorted. This clonotype is labeled medium-sized. The antigen is not known. As an off-target read in a library built for alpha chains, this beta chain has a frequency of little significance. TCRdb re-called the 5' RACE reads through MiXCR, storing one row per CDR3 protein. The table includes several thousand distinct CDR3 sequences, approximately 15% detected once. Broader study findings: Tumor mutation counts were tracked by expanded intratumoral alpha and beta TCR counts.

Germline V gene lookup returns CDR1 SEHNR and CDR2 FQNEAQ (reference sequence). The V end was cut by 8 bases, the J end by 2 bases, with 7 bases between. This CDR3 region has 12 residues. The chain is built from TRBV7-9 and TRBJ2-4; maybe TRBD2 (5 bases). The source material was lung tumor tissue, sampled at surgery. The clonotype originates from a female donor with early-stage non-small cell lung cancer. CDR3 loop: CASAGTKNIQYF. CDR3 DNA: TGTGCCAGCGCGGGCACCAAAAACATTCAGTACTTC.